The clone carrying this TCR beta chain was seen a few times. The antigen remains undetermined. This entry comes from a study of T-cell reconstitution after alpha-beta-depleted transplantation in children. Germline loops: CDR1 DFQATT, CDR2 SNEGSKA (reference sequence). Trimming shortened V by 6 bases and J by 10 bases, and 12 bases separated the two germline ends. This CDR3 spans 10 amino acids. Study outcomes and limitations: Some patients owed their high day-60 TCRbeta diversity to surviving recipient T cells and thymic progenitors.

Preparation of the TCRbeta library involved a method that used unique molecular identifiers. One entry per CDR3 protein results from TCRdb running MiXCR on the PCR reads. The table lists over 100,000 distinct CDR3 sequences, about a tenth of them singletons. The specimen was PBMCs, collected before TCRalphabeta/CD19-depleted stem cell transplant. This sequence joins TRBV20-1 and TRBJ2-5; weak D call: TRBD2 (6 bases). This sequence was found in a boy aged 2 to 10 with acute lymphoblastic leukemia, due to receive a stem cell transplant. This chain's CDR3 is CSAGPGGQYF. CDR3 DNA: TGCAGTGCAGGACCCGGGGGCCAGTACTTC.